Listed here are 22 T cell receptor beta chains from one sample, sequenced in a study of cytomegalovirus exposure and HLA in healthy donors. Primers: 60 Vbeta forward and 13 Jbeta reverse. This table comes from immunoSEQ multiplex PCR, and its TCRdb copy is limited to in-frame clones, with some not included. The sample lists fewer than 200,000 clones, roughly 87% occurring once. Sequenced sample: PBMCs. These receptors were collected from a girl younger than two in good health and CMV-seronegative.

This chain connects TRBV19 to TRBJ2-7; 11 bases map to TRBD2. Germline trimming cut 5 bases from V and 3 bases from J; bases unmatched to any gene: 3. The CDR3 runs 14 residues. Germline lookup yields CDR1 LNHDA and CDR2 SQIVND (reference sequence). DNA for the CDR3: TGTGCCAGTAGTCCAGGGACTAGCGGCTACGAGCAGTACTTC. Encoded protein: CASSPGTSGYEQYF.

The chain is built from TRBV9 and TRBJ2-7, with 7 bases fitting TRBD2. From germline, CDR1 is SGDLS and CDR2 YYNGEE. V dropped 2 bases and J dropped 2; count of bases not matched to a gene: 4. The CDR3 is made up of 14 amino acids. The CDR3 is CASSVAGETYEQYF. DNA of the CDR3: TGTGCCAGCAGCGTGGCGGGAGAGACCTACGAGCAGTACTTC.

The chain joins TRBV27 to TRBJ1-3; D gene uncertain. Trimming stripped 5 bases from V and 0 bases from J, with 11 bases between. The CDR3 sequence is 15 residues long. Germline CDR1 is MNHEY and CDR2 is SMNVEV (reference sequence). CDR3 sequence reads: CASSPSASSGNTIYF. CDR3 sequence (DNA): TGTGCCAGCAGTCCCTCAGCTAGCTCTGGAAACACCATATATTTT.

The sample holds one count of this clone. The J gene is TRBJ2-1, the V gene TRBV7-8, with 10 bases fitting TRBD2. Germline V gene data show CDR1 as SGHVS and CDR2 as FQNEAQ. The V and J ends lost 1 base and 4 bases, in that order; junction bases with no gene match: 7. This CDR3 has 17 amino acids. The CDR3 protein is CASSLVASGGSYNEQFF. DNA of the CDR3: TGTGCCAGCAGCTTAGTGGCTAGCGGGGGATCATACAATGAGCAGTTCTTC.

The V and J genes are TRBV5-1 and TRBJ1-2; 11 bases fit TRBD1. Germline CDR1 reads SGHRS; CDR2 reads YFSETQ. This CDR3 spans 15 amino acids. With 4 bases clipped from V and 8 bases from J, the junction kept 10 bases outside the gene matches. CDR3 loop: CASSPSGQGANGYTF. The CDR3 nucleotides are TGCGCCAGCAGCCCATCCGGACAGGGGGCTAACGGCTACACCTTC.

This clone was detected only a few times. V is TRBV5-1 and J is TRBJ2-7, with D perhaps matching TRBD1 (5 bases). This CDR3 comprises 14 residues. The V gene lost 0 bases and the J gene lost 0 bases, with 7 bases spanning the gap. Germline CDR1 is SGHRS and CDR2 is YFSETQ. As DNA, the CDR3 is TGCGCCAGCAGCTTGGCCGACAGCTCCTACGAGCAGTACTTC. Amino acid sequence: CASSLADSSYEQYF.

The CDR3 loop reads CASSIADGHYEQYF. The CDR3 bases are TGTGCCAGCAGTATAGCTGACGGCCACTACGAGCAGTACTTC. V usage is TRBV2 and J usage is TRBJ2-7, with D hard to call. V gave up 5 bases and J gave up 3 bases, with 14 bases separating them. This CDR3 has 14 residues. Germline V gives CDR1 SNHLY, CDR2 FYNNEI.

The V gene is TRBV5-1, the J gene TRBJ1-5, with D hard to call. In germline, CDR1 is SGHRS, CDR2 YFSETQ. The CDR3 loop spans 13 amino acids. Between the trimmed V and J ends, which lost 0 bases and 4 bases, there was a span of 5 bases. The CDR3 DNA reads as TGCGCCAGCAGCTTGGAACGGAATCAGCCCCAGCATTTT. Amino acid sequence: CASSLERNQPQHF.

This chain's CDR3 is CASSLRSVNTEAFF. The CDR3 nucleotides are TGTGCCAGCTCGCTCCGTTCGGTGAACACTGAAGCTTTCTTT. This chain uses TRBV18 with TRBJ1-1; D remains ambiguous. CDR1 and CDR2 (germline): KGHSH, LQKENI. Trimming removed 6 bases at V and 0 bases at J, with 11 bases between. The length of the CDR3 is 14 residues.

The chain carries TRBV10-2 and TRBJ2-3, with D possibly being TRBD2 (5 bases). CDR1 and CDR2 (germline): WSHSY, SAAADI. V lost 3 bases and J lost 1, with 8 bases in between. CDR3 size: 14 residues. CDR3 DNA sequence: TGCGCCAGCAGTGATTCCGGGGGCACAGATACGCAGTATTTT. It codes for CASSDSGGTDTQYF.

The CDR3 coding sequence is TGTGCCACCAGCGCCAGACAGGGGACATATCAGCCCCAGCATTTT. Amino acids: CATSARQGTYQPQHF. The chain combines TRBV15 with TRBJ1-5, with 8 nucleotides matching TRBD1. Germline trimming cut 5 bases from V and 5 bases from J; bases unmatched to any gene: 8. Germline lookup yields CDR1 LNHNV and CDR2 YYDKDF (reference sequence). The CDR3 runs to 15 residues.

The chain recombines TRBV6-4 with TRBJ2-3, with D perhaps TRBD2 (5 bases). V was pared by 1 base and J by 1 base, with 6 bases between. CDR3 length: 14 residues. CDR1 and CDR2 (germline): MRHNA, SNTAGT. DNA for the CDR3: TGTGCCAGCAGTGACTTGGGAGGCACAGATACGCAGTATTTT. Protein sequence: CASSDLGGTDTQYF.

This clone was counted a few times. This chain uses TRBV7-2 with TRBJ1-1; D unresolved. The V and J ends lost 4 bases and 1 base respectively, with 7 bases between them. The CDR3 totals 13 residues. The germline CDR1 and CDR2 sequences are SGHTA and FQGNSA. Here the CDR3 DNA reads TGTGCCAGCAGCTCCAGAAAGAACACTGAAGCTTTCTTT. It codes for CASSSRKNTEAFF.

This chain joins TRBV27 and TRBJ2-7; a weak D match, TRBD1 (5 bases). The CDR3 length is 13 residues. From germline, CDR1 is MNHEY and CDR2 SMNVEV (reference sequence). Trimming removed 3 bases at V and 1 base at J, with 7 bases between. The CDR3 DNA sequence: TGTGCCAGCAGTTTGACAGATTCCTACGAGCAGTACTTC. It yields the protein CASSLTDSYEQYF.

This rearrangement joins TRBV7-9 to TRBJ1-3; 8 positions agree with TRBD1. The CDR3 contains 16 residues. With 1 base clipped from V and 0 bases from J, the junction kept 2 bases outside the gene matches. Germline CDR1 is SEHNR and CDR2 is FQNEAQ (reference sequence). As DNA, the CDR3 is TGTGCCAGCAGCTTAGTGGACAGGGACTCTGGAAACACCATATATTTT. Protein product: CASSLVDRDSGNTIYF.

The V call is TRBV6-5, the J call TRBJ1-2, with D possibly TRBD1 on 6 matching bases. CDR1 and CDR2 (germline): MNHEY, SVGAGI. V lost 6 bases, J lost 5 bases, and 13 bases lay in between. The length of the CDR3 is 13 residues. The chain's CDR3 is CASSSGTRYGYTF. The CDR3, as DNA: TGTGCCAGCAGCTCCGGGACACGGTATGGCTACACCTTC.

The rearrangement links TRBV11-2 to TRBJ2-7, with D perhaps matching TRBD1 (5 bases). Germline V CDR1 and CDR2: SGHAT, FQNNGV. V was clipped by 4 bases and J by 3 bases, with 22 bases between them. The CDR3 runs to 17 residues. CDR3 sequence reads: CASSYGPPHRSLYEQYF. CDR3 DNA sequence: TGTGCCAGCAGCTACGGACCCCCTCACAGGTCCCTCTACGAGCAGTACTTC.

This chain links TRBV19 with TRBJ1-1; D is perhaps TRBD1 (6 bases). CDR3 length: 15 residues. Trimming took 5 bases from V and 2 from J, leaving 15 bases between them. Germline V CDR1 and CDR2: LNHDA, SQIVND (reference sequence). CDR3 DNA: TGTGCCAGTAGTTCATCAGGACAGACAAACACTGAAGCTTTCTTT. Translating it yields CASSSSGQTNTEAFF. Looking up the rest from reference TRBV19 and TRBJ1-1 gives the full variable domain: DGGITQSPKYLFRKEGQNVTLSCEQNLNHDAMYWYRQDPGQGLRLIYYSQIVNDFQKGDIAEGYSVSREKKESFPLTVTSAQKNPTAFYLCASSSSGQTNTEAFFGQGTRLTVV.

This chain's CDR3 is CASSQDRETYYEQYF. The CDR3 coding sequence is TGTGCCAGCAGCCAAGACCGGGAAACCTACTACGAGCAGTACTTC. The chain is built from TRBV4-2 and TRBJ2-7; D might be TRBD2 (5 bases). Germline V gene data show CDR1 as LGHNA and CDR2 as YNFKEQ. The CDR3 spans 15 residues. V shed 0 bases and J shed 3 bases, with 12 bases lying between them.

This rearrangement joins TRBV29-1 to TRBJ1-5; 9 bases are a match to TRBD1. V lost 4 bases to trimming and J lost 15 bases; unmatched junction nucleotides: 1. The V gene's germline CDR1 is SQVTM and CDR2 ANQGSEA. The CDR3 is made up of 9 amino acids. CDR3 nucleotide sequence: TGCAGCGTTGCGGGACAGGGGCATTTT. It yields the protein CSVAGQGHF.

The V call is TRBV9, the J call TRBJ2-5, with 7 bases that match TRBD1. The end of the DNA fits TRBJ2-7 better, so the J call may be wrong. Per the germline V gene, CDR1 is SGDLS and CDR2 is YYNGEE. The CDR3 loop spans 15 amino acids. CDR3 loop: CASSAGTVGSYEQYF. CDR3 DNA: TGTGCCAGCAGCGCCGGGACAGTAGGCTCCTACGAGCAGTACTTC.

This chain uses TRBV19 with TRBJ2-3; 10 bases are a match to TRBD2. The CDR3 has 14 amino acids. Germline V gene data show CDR1 as LNHDA and CDR2 as SQIVND (reference sequence). V shed 7 bases and J 6 bases; nucleotides not matched to a gene: 7. The CDR3 sequence is CASKERGGRDTQYF. In DNA form, the CDR3 reads TGTGCCAGTAAAGAGCGGGGGGGCCGGGATACGCAGTATTTT.